Sequencing of this TCR beta chain was carried out in a study of radiotherapy plus CTLA-4 blockade in lung cancer. TCRdb's copy holds only in-frame clones and misses some; the assay was immunoSEQ multiplex PCR. The sample lists more than 60,000 clones, 60% to 80% seen once, with approximately 2.9% in the top ten. The CDR3 contains 17 residues. V lost 5 bases and J 7 bases, leaving 26 bases between the germline ends. Germline CDR1 and CDR2: SGHVS and FQNEAQ. The source material was peripheral blood, sampled from a patient treated with radiotherapy plus ipilimumab. The clonotype was recovered from a human donor with non-small cell lung cancer who had a complete response to radiotherapy plus ipilimumab. The chain recombines TRBV7-8 with TRBJ1-2, with D perhaps TRBD1 (6 bases). CDR3 nucleotides: TGTGCCAGCAGCCCAAACAGGGTTCCCTACCTGACTCGTGGCTACACCTTC. Amino acid sequence: CASSPNRVPYLTRGYTF.